Below, 20 T cell receptor beta chains from the same sample are listed, as sequenced in a study of CD8 T cells in ankylosing spondylitis. TCRdb re-called the 5' RACE reads with MiXCR, one entry per CDR3 protein. The sample consists of fewer than 750,000 distinct CDR3 sequences, under 20% of them appearing once. Regarding the study as a whole: One TCR beta motif, made up of roughly 8 highly homologous variants, appeared characteristic of ankylosing spondylitis blood.

Which antigens these TCRs recognize remains unknown. The material sequenced was blood, either unsorted or a sorted T cell fraction (not recorded which). The source is a male donor with ankylosing spondylitis.

This clonotype was picked up a small number of times. V gene TRBV6-1 combines with J gene TRBJ2-1; the match to TRBD2 covers 9 bases. CDR3 size: 18 residues. V lost 5 bases to trimming and J lost 5 bases; unmatched junction nucleotides: 16. Per germline, CDR1 MNHNS and CDR2 SASEGT. In DNA, the CDR3 is TGTGCCAGCAGTCCCCAGGGGCGGGGGGGCTTATTCGACAATGAGCAGTTCTTC. This sequence encodes CASSPQGRGGLFDNEQFF.

The CDR3 nucleotides read TGCGCCAGCAGCTCTTCCTACACCAACCAAGAGACCCAGTACTTC. Translating it yields CASSSSYTNQETQYF. The chain combines TRBV5-1 with TRBJ2-5, with D hard to call. The length of the CDR3 is 15 residues. In germline, CDR1 is SGHRS, CDR2 YFSETQ. V was cut by 3 bases and J by 0 bases, with 12 bases left in between.

The chain is built from TRBV20-1 and TRBJ2-3, with TRBD2 matching over 9 bases. The CDR3 extends over 17 amino acids. Germline V lookup: CDR1 DFQATT, CDR2 SNEGSKA (reference sequence). The V gene end was trimmed by 3 bases and the J gene end by 2 bases; junction bases not matched to a gene: 12. CDR3: CSASPVRTSAYTDTQYF. CDR3 coding DNA: TGCAGTGCTAGTCCAGTACGGACTAGCGCCTACACAGATACGCAGTATTTT.

This clonotype occurred many times. Relative to the germline gene, one junction end is altered; a read error may explain this. V usage is TRBV12-3 or TRBV12-4 and J usage is TRBJ2-2; a possible D gene is TRBD2 (6 bases). The CDR3 length is 13 residues. CDR3 in DNA: TGTGCCGGCAGAGGGCGGGGAACCGGGGAGCTGTTTTTT. Translation gives CAGRGRGTGELFF.

As regards this clonotype: One end of the junction varies from germline; a read error may be responsible. The chain uses TRBV12-3 or TRBV12-4 and TRBJ1-3; 9 bases line up with TRBD1. CDR3 length: 18 amino acids. The CDR3 DNA sequence: TGTGCCATCAGTTCCATTCCTCCGGACAGGGGCACTGGAAACACCATATATTTT. Translation: CAISSIPPDRGTGNTIYF.

CDR3 nucleotides: TGTGCCAGCAGCTCAAACCTCGGGAGGGGGTCTGAAGCTTTCTTT. Translated, it gives CASSSNLGRGSEAFF. The chain recombines TRBV7-9 with TRBJ1-1, with D tentatively TRBD1 (6 bases). Germline-derived CDR1 and CDR2 are SEHNR and FQNEAQ (reference sequence). V was shortened by 4 bases and J by 6 bases, with 18 bases between the two germline ends. CDR3 size: 15 residues.

V is TRBV15 and J is TRBJ2-2, with a weak D call TRBD2 (6 bases). From germline, CDR1 is LNHNV and CDR2 YYDKDF (reference sequence). CDR3 length equals 14 residues. The V and J ends lost 1 base and 6 bases respectively, with 9 bases between them. The CDR3 DNA reads TGTGCCACCAGCAGAGTGAGGGAGGCCGGGGAGCTGTTTTTT. Its protein is CATSRVREAGELFF.

The gene calls are TRBV5-1 and TRBJ2-1, with D uncertain. Germline CDR1 reads SGHRS; CDR2 reads YFSETQ. The CDR3 is 12 residues long. V was clipped by 0 bases and J by 10 bases, with 8 bases between them. The CDR3 is CASSLGALEQFF. The CDR3 DNA follows: TGCGCCAGCAGCTTGGGGGCTCTAGAGCAGTTCTTC.

The table lists this clonotype with a few counts. The chain links TRBV7-9 to TRBJ2-7, with a weak D call TRBD2 (5 bases). Per germline, CDR1 SEHNR and CDR2 FQNEAQ (reference sequence). V was shortened by 5 bases and J by 3 bases, with 17 bases between the two germline ends. CDR3 length: 15 amino acids. The CDR3 sequence is CASSPLGAAHYEQYF. The CDR3 DNA sequence: TGTGCCAGCAGCCCCCTTGGAGCGGCCCACTACGAGCAGTACTTC.

J is TRBJ2-1 and V is TRBV27; possible D gene TRBD1, 5 bases. V was shortened by 3 bases and J by 6 bases, with 9 bases between the two germline ends. The length of the CDR3 is 13 residues. CDR1 and CDR2 (germline): MNHEY, SMNVEV (reference sequence). CDR3 amino acids: CASSLGHPNEQFF. The CDR3 DNA is TGTGCCAGCAGTTTGGGGCACCCCAATGAGCAGTTCTTC.

The V gene is TRBV5-1, the J gene TRBJ1-6; D is ambiguous. Trimming shortened V by 0 bases and J by 8 bases, and 9 bases separated the two germline ends. The CDR3 sequence is 14 residues long. Germline-derived CDR1 and CDR2 are SGHRS and YFSETQ. CDR3 sequence: CASSLEVSYSPLHF. CDR3 in DNA: TGCGCCAGCAGCTTGGAAGTCAGTTATTCACCCCTCCACTTT.

The chain employs TRBV5-6 and TRBJ2-2; D call uncertain. V was shortened by 4 bases and J by 4 bases, with 11 bases between the two germline ends. The CDR3 is 14 amino acids. Germline CDR1 and CDR2: SGHDT and YYEEEE. The CDR3 reads CASSAVRSTGELFF. The CDR3 DNA reads TGTGCCAGCAGCGCCGTAAGGAGCACCGGGGAGCTGTTTTTT.

This clonotype was seen only a few times. The chain combines TRBV2 with TRBJ2-1, with 7 bases aligning to TRBD1. The CDR3 is made up of 15 amino acids. Germline V gene sequence: CDR1 SNHLY, CDR2 FYNNEI. V was clipped by 7 bases and J by 15 bases; unmatched bases: 21. For the CDR3, the DNA is TGTGCCAGCAACCTAGTAAGGGACAGCCCTAAGGGTATGTTCTTC. Translated, it gives CASNLVRDSPKGMFF.

The chain is built from TRBV7-9 and TRBJ2-7; D gene uncertain. Trimming removed 4 bases at V and 3 bases at J, with 7 bases between. Germline values: CDR1 SEHNR, CDR2 FQNEAQ (reference sequence). The CDR3 loop spans 12 amino acids. The CDR3 nucleotides are TGTGCCAGCAGCTCAATCCACTACGAGCAGTACTTC. It yields the protein CASSSIHYEQYF.

This clonotype was observed at least ten times. J is TRBJ2-7 and V is TRBV10-3; no clear D gene. The CDR3 sequence is 15 residues long. The germline V and J ends were trimmed by 0 bases and 0 bases, with 9 bases remaining between them. Germline lookup yields CDR1 ENHRY and CDR2 SYGVKD. The DNA of the CDR3 is TGTGCCATCAGTGAGTCGGTGGTGGCCTCCTACGAGCAGTACTTC. Amino acids: CAISESVVASYEQYF.

This sequence joins TRBV10-3 and TRBJ2-2; D may match TRBD1 or TRBD2 (5 bases each). This CDR3 has 15 residues. In germline, CDR1 is ENHRY, CDR2 SYGVKD. The V end lost 3 bases, the J end lost 2 bases, and 10 bases lay between the germline ends. The CDR3 loop is CAISDLGPNTGELFF. The CDR3 bases are TGTGCCATCAGTGACCTGGGACCTAACACCGGGGAGCTGTTTTTT.

The chain is built from TRBV3-1 and TRBJ2-1; D not resolved. The CDR3 is 15 amino acids. V was pared by 1 base and J by 4 bases, with 11 bases between. Germline CDR1 is LGHDT and CDR2 is YNNKEL (reference sequence). The CDR3 bases are TGTGCCAGCAGCCAAGGGTCCTACCCTTACAATGAGCAGTTCTTC. This codes for CASSQGSYPYNEQFF.

This clonotype came up a few times. CDR3 sequence (DNA): TGTGCCAGCAGCCCGACACCACTAGCGGACAATGAGCAGTTCTTC. Translating it yields CASSPTPLADNEQFF. This chain uses TRBV5-5 with TRBJ2-1; 8 nucleotides match TRBD2. V lost 4 bases, J lost 5 bases, and 8 bases stayed unmatched. The CDR3 sequence is 15 residues long. Germline assignment: CDR1 SGHKS and CDR2 YYEKEE (reference sequence). Full variable domain (outside the CDR3, taken from reference TRBV5-5 and TRBJ2-1): DAGVTQSPTHLIKTRGQQVTLRCSPISGHKSVSWYQQVLGQGPQFIFQYYEKEERGRGNFPDRFSARQFPNYSSELNVNALLLGDSALYLCASSPTPLADNEQFFGPGTRLTVL.

This clonotype was seen a handful of times. The rearrangement joins TRBV9 to TRBJ2-6; D assignment may be TRBD1 or TRBD2 (5 bases each). This CDR3 is built from 24 residues. Germline loops: CDR1 SGDLS, CDR2 YYNGEE. The V gene lost 3 bases and the J gene lost 0 bases, with 34 bases spanning the gap. CDR3 nucleotide sequence: TGTGCCAGCAGCGCGCAAAACACTCCGACCAGGTTGGGGACCCAGCGCTCTGGGGCCAACGTCCTGACTTTC. Translating gives CASSAQNTPTRLGTQRSGANVLTF.

This sequence joins TRBV27 and TRBJ2-3; 11 bases agree with TRBD2. This CDR3 comprises 16 residues. The germline gives CDR1 MNHEY, CDR2 SMNVEV (reference sequence). J gave up 5 bases and V 5 bases, and 9 bases lay outside the gene matches. As DNA, the CDR3 is TGTGCCAGCAGTCCATTAGCGGGAGGGGCAGGAGATACGCAGTATTTT. Its translation: CASSPLAGGAGDTQYF.